What follows are 11 T cell receptor beta chains derived from one specimen sequenced in a study of blood T cell repertoires in COVID-19. Produced via immunoSEQ multiplex PCR; TCRdb's table is partial and in-frame only. Of hundreds of thousands of clones listed, around 90% were seen once; the top ten hold 1.7%. The specimen sequenced was PBMCs or T cells enriched from blood (not recorded which). These TCRs come from a woman aged 18-30 years with acute COVID-19.

The rearrangement joins TRBV19 to TRBJ2-1; D is possibly TRBD2 (6 bases). This CDR3 region has 15 residues. Germline loops: CDR1 LNHDA, CDR2 SQIVND (reference sequence). Trimming took off 6 bases at V and 4 bases at J, with 16 bases between the two ends. In DNA form, the CDR3 reads TGTGCCAGTAGCGAGCGGGTCGGCCCATACAATGAGCAGTTCTTC. Translating it yields CASSERVGPYNEQFF.

The chain links TRBV7-9 to TRBJ2-5, with 9 bases that match TRBD1. Germline CDR1 and CDR2: SEHNR and FQNEAQ (reference sequence). CDR3 length equals 13 residues. Trimming at V came to 5 bases and at J to 2 bases, leaving 0 bases not matched to a gene. CDR3 in amino acids: CASSGQGQETQYF. The CDR3 coding sequence is TGTGCCAGCAGCGGACAGGGGCAAGAGACCCAGTACTTC.

The CDR3 is CASSLVLFPGQGSGEQFF. The CDR3 nucleotides are TGTGCCAGCAGCTTAGTTTTGTTCCCGGGACAGGGCAGCGGTGAGCAGTTCTTC. The V and J genes are TRBV13 and TRBJ2-1; 9 bases map to TRBD1. The J segment lost 9 bases and the V segment lost 1 base, leaving 16 bases of the junction unmatched. Germline V gene data show CDR1 as PRHDT and CDR2 as FYEKMQ (reference sequence). This CDR3 is built from 18 residues.

The chain couples TRBV10-3 to TRBJ1-6, with a possible D match to TRBD1 (5 bases). Germline V gene data show CDR1 as ENHRY and CDR2 as SYGVKD. Trimming took 0 bases from V and 8 from J, leaving 8 bases between them. CDR3 length: 14 residues. CDR3 coding DNA: TGTGCCATCAGTGAGTCAGGGGCTGATTCACCCCTCCACTTT. It specifies CAISESGADSPLHF.

The V gene is TRBV25-1, the J gene TRBJ2-1; the match to TRBD2 covers 8 bases. V gave up 4 bases and J gave up 6 bases; unmatched junction bases: 11. The CDR3 sequence is 16 residues long. Germline V gene lookup returns CDR1 MGHDK and CDR2 SYGVNS. CDR3 residues: CASSGAAGVFLNEQFF. The CDR3 bases are TGTGCCAGCAGTGGGGCAGCGGGAGTGTTTCTCAATGAGCAGTTCTTC.

This clone was picked up one time. This sequence joins TRBV7-9 and TRBJ1-1; D perhaps matches TRBD1 (6 bases). V dropped 5 bases and J dropped 1 base, with 14 bases sitting between them. CDR3 size: 15 residues. CDR1 and CDR2 from the germline V gene are SEHNR and FQNEAQ (reference sequence). The CDR3 region has the DNA TGTGCCAGCAGCGACCGAACAGGGAGGAACACTGAAGCTTTCTTT. This gives the protein CASSDRTGRNTEAFF.

This chain joins TRBV2 and TRBJ1-5, with D uncertain. Germline values: CDR1 SNHLY, CDR2 FYNNEI. V lost 6 bases to trimming and J lost 0 bases, with 12 bases between them. There are 15 residues in the CDR3. The CDR3 sequence: CASRTQSVSNQPQHF. The CDR3 DNA reads as TGTGCCAGCAGGACACAGTCGGTTAGCAATCAGCCCCAGCATTTT.

V usage is TRBV6-5 and J usage is TRBJ1-2, with D maybe TRBD1 (5 bases). The CDR3 sequence is 16 residues long. V lost 0 bases and J lost 4, with 15 bases in between. CDR1 is MNHEY, CDR2 SVGAGI, per germline. Here the CDR3 reads CASSYSGQGPPYGYTF. For the CDR3, the DNA is TGTGCCAGCAGTTACTCAGGTCAGGGTCCTCCCTATGGCTACACCTTC.

The table lists this clone with a count of one. The chain combines TRBV4-3 with TRBJ2-1, with 13 nucleotides matching TRBD2. V gave up 3 bases and J gave up 7 bases; unmatched junction bases: 3. CDR3 length: 15 amino acids. CDR1 LGHNA and CDR2 YSLEER come from the germline V gene. The CDR3 here is CASSQAGLAGNEQFF. CDR3 DNA: TGCGCCAGCAGCCAGGCGGGACTAGCGGGAAATGAGCAGTTCTTC.

The chain uses TRBV11-2 and TRBJ1-1; tentatively, D is TRBD1 (6 bases). V was clipped by 0 bases and J by 4 bases, with 15 bases between them. Germline V CDR1 and CDR2: SGHAT, FQNNGV. The CDR3 is 16 residues long. The CDR3 loop is CASSLEAREGGTEAFF. The CDR3 DNA reads as TGTGCCAGCAGCTTAGAGGCGAGGGAAGGGGGCACTGAAGCTTTCTTT.

This clone was observed a handful of times. The J gene is TRBJ2-7, the V gene TRBV4-2, with a weak D call TRBD2 (6 bases). Trimming stripped 4 bases from V and 1 base from J, with 20 bases between. This CDR3 has 17 residues. CDR1 and CDR2 from the germline V gene are LGHNA and YNFKEQ. The CDR3 DNA sequence: TGTGCCAGCAGCCGCCAATACGGGACGGGAGAGTCCTACGAGCAGTACTTC. It specifies CASSRQYGTGESYEQYF.